These T cell receptor beta chains were read from a single sample in a study of OX40 agonist ivuxolimab in advanced cancers. Here immunoSEQ multiplex PCR was the method, and the copy in TCRdb shows in-frame clones only, minus some. The table shows about 26,000 clones, with about four fifths occurring only once. Here the sequenced sample was CD4+ or CD8+ T cells sorted from blood, taken in a trial of the OX40 agonist ivuxolimab. The receptors here all came from an adult with an advanced solid tumor such as melanoma, head and neck, liver or kidney cancer. The CDR3 runs from the conserved cysteine through the conserved F or W. D genes are given only for firm matches. Only part of the rows carry a size: once, few, many, or a class if the clone is expanded.

D	length	V	J	size	CDR3	DNA
NA	18	TRBV4-1	TRBJ1-2	NA	CASSQEYRMQGRGFGYTF	TGCGCCAGCAGCCAAGAATATCGGATGCAGGGACGGGGATTTGGCTACACCTTC
NA	11	TRBV5-4	TRBJ2-7	NA	CASSSGTDQYF	TGTGCCAGCAGCTCGGGGACGGACCAGTACTTC
NA	17	TRBV28	TRBJ2-1	NA	CASSSPQRASSYNEQFF	TGTGCCAGCAGTTCACCCCAGCGGGCAAGCTCCTACAATGAGCAGTTCTTC
NA	16	TRBV11-2	TRBJ2-1	NA	CASSFFVGASYNEQFF	TGTGCCAGCAGCTTTTTCGTGGGGGCCTCCTACAATGAGCAGTTCTTC
TRBD2	17	TRBV19	TRBJ2-3	NA	CASSIRPGLALRDTQYF	TGTGCCAGTAGTATTCGCCCGGGACTAGCGTTGCGGGATACGCAGTATTTT
NA	14	TRBV9	TRBJ2-7	NA	CASSVATGSYEQYF	TGTGCCAGCAGCGTAGCCACAGGATCCTACGAGCAGTACTTC
TRBD1	19	TRBV30	TRBJ1-6	NA	CAWSPPEGQAILKGSPLHF	TGTGCCTGGAGTCCCCCAGAGGGACAGGCAATCTTAAAAGGTTCACCCCTCCACTTT
TRBD1	12	TRBV30	TRBJ1-1	NA	CAWSVGGQEAFF	TGTGCCTGGAGTGTTGGGGGACAGGAAGCTTTCTTT
NA	16	TRBV13	TRBJ1-6	NA	CASSLGGVGYNSPLHF	TGTGCCAGCAGCTTAGGCGGTGTAGGGTATAATTCACCCCTCCACTTT
NA	15	TRBV5-1	TRBJ2-1	NA	CASSLVARGVNEQFF	TGCGCCAGCAGCTTGGTCGCTAGGGGGGTCAATGAGCAGTTCTTC
NA	14	TRBV5-1	TRBJ2-1	NA	CASRTSLVSDEQFF	TGCGCCAGCAGGACTAGTTTAGTTTCGGATGAGCAGTTCTTC
NA	14	TRBV9	TRBJ1-1	once	CASSVAGNDAEAFF	TGTGCCAGCAGCGTAGCAGGGAATGACGCTGAAGCTTTCTTT
NA	15	TRBV6-5	TRBJ2-2	NA	CASAVVASNTGELFF	TGTGCCAGCGCGGTGGTAGCGTCGAACACCGGGGAGCTGTTTTTT
TRBD1	14	TRBV29-1	TRBJ1-1	NA	CSVEARGYGTEAFF	TGCAGCGTTGAGGCCAGGGGGTATGGTACTGAAGCTTTCTTT
NA	11	TRBV6-5	TRBJ1-1	NA	CASSYNAEAFF	TGTGCCAGCAGTTACAACGCTGAAGCTTTCTTT
NA	14	TRBV2	TRBJ2-7	many	CASNRGRTTPEQYF	TGTGCCAGCAATAGGGGTCGGACCACCCCCGAGCAGTACTTC
NA	13	TRBV4-1	TRBJ2-7	NA	CASSQGGGYEQYF	TGCGCCAGCAGCCAAGGAGGCGGGTACGAGCAGTACTTC
TRBD2	16	TRBV28	TRBJ2-3	once	CASSLLEREAPDTQYF	TGTGCCAGCAGTTTATTGGAGCGGGAGGCCCCAGATACGCAGTATTTT
TRBD1	16	TRBV15	TRBJ1-2	NA	CATSRDLGQGDYGYTF	TGTGCCACCAGCAGAGATTTGGGACAGGGTGACTATGGCTACACCTTC
NA	14	TRBV5-4	TRBJ2-7	NA	CATPGLAKMGEQYF	TGTGCCACCCCGGGGCTAGCTAAGATGGGCGAGCAGTACTTC
TRBD2	15	TRBV19	TRBJ2-6	NA	CASTGEGSGANVLTF	TGTGCCAGTACCGGGGAGGGGAGTGGGGCCAACGTCCTGACTTTC
TRBD2	16	TRBV9	TRBJ2-1	NA	CASSASGGTPYNEQFF	TGTGCCAGCAGCGCCTCGGGGGGAACCCCCTACAATGAGCAGTTCTTC
NA	15	TRBV19	TRBJ2-2	NA	CASTRVGVNTGELFF	TGTGCCAGTACCAGGGTCGGTGTGAACACCGGGGAGCTGTTTTTT
NA	11	TRBV6-5	TRBJ2-7	NA	CASRDLGAEYF	TGTGCCAGCAGAGACCTTGGGGCTGAGTACTTC
TRBD1	14	TRBV5-1	TRBJ1-1	NA	CASSPGQGPTEAFF	TGCGCCAGCAGCCCCGGACAGGGGCCCACTGAAGCTTTCTTT
TRBD1	15	TRBV6-6	TRBJ2-7	few	CASSYPQQGSYEQYF	TGTGCCAGCAGTTACCCCCAACAGGGGTCGTACGAGCAGTACTTC
NA	14	TRBV6-6	TRBJ2-1	NA	CASSYSNSYNEQFF	TGTGCCAGCAGTTACTCCAACTCCTACAATGAGCAGTTCTTC
TRBD2	16	TRBV9	TRBJ2-1	NA	CASSPPGLADNNEQFF	TGTGCCAGCAGCCCACCGGGACTAGCGGACAACAATGAGCAGTTCTTC
NA	14	TRBV7-9	TRBJ1-1	NA	CASSRDWVETEAFF	TGTGCCAGCAGCCGCGACTGGGTTGAGACTGAAGCTTTCTTT
NA	14	TRBV27	TRBJ2-7	NA	CASSLSILSAEQYF	TGTGCCAGCAGTTTATCGATTCTCTCCGCCGAGCAGTACTTC
NA	14	TRBV7-8	TRBJ1-1	NA	CASSLDMIDTEAFF	TGTGCCAGCAGCTTAGATATGATTGACACTGAAGCTTTCTTT
NA	14	TRBV9	TRBJ2-7	NA	CASSVGAAAYEQYF	TGTGCCAGCAGCGTAGGAGCAGCGGCCTACGAGCAGTACTTC
NA	15	TRBV10-3	TRBJ1-6	once	CAISESIGTRSPLHF	TGTGCCATCAGTGAGTCGATTGGAACTAGGTCACCCCTCCACTTT
NA	14	TRBV5-1	TRBJ1-5	NA	CASSLLGGNQPQHF	TGCGCCAGCAGCTTGTTGGGGGGGAATCAGCCCCAGCATTTT
NA	15	TRBV5-8	TRBJ2-5	NA	CASSLSRGRVETQYF	TGTGCCAGCAGCCTGAGTCGGGGGCGCGTAGAGACCCAGTACTTC
NA	13	TRBV7-9	TRBJ1-1	few	CASSSTVNTEAFF	TGTGCCAGCAGCTCGACAGTGAACACTGAAGCTTTCTTT
NA	15	TRBV27	TRBJ1-5	NA	CASSFSNRARQPQHF	TGTGCCAGCAGTTTCTCAAACAGGGCTCGGCAGCCCCAGCATTTT
TRBD1	17	TRBV11-3	TRBJ2-3	NA	CASSLETGGLVTDTQYF	TGTGCCAGCAGCTTAGAGACAGGGGGTTTGGTGACAGATACGCAGTATTTT
TRBD1	15	TRBV7-3	TRBJ2-1	NA	CASSLSGGAYNEQFF	TGTGCCAGCAGCTTATCAGGGGGCGCGTACAATGAGCAGTTCTTC
NA	14	TRBV10-3	TRBJ2-5	once	CAISDQAQGETQYF	TGTGCCATCAGTGATCAGGCCCAGGGGGAGACCCAGTACTTC
NA	16	TRBV5-1	TRBJ1-1	NA	CASSRRAGQSLTEAFF	TGCGCCAGCAGCCGGAGGGCAGGTCAGTCGCTTACTGAAGCTTTCTTT
NA	15	TRBV28	TRBJ1-5	once	CASSLLMDYNQPQHF	TGTGCCAGCAGTTTACTTATGGATTACAATCAGCCCCAGCATTTT
NA	13	TRBV7-3	TRBJ2-7	NA	CASRSGSSYEQYF	TGTGCCAGCAGGTCCGGGTCATCCTACGAGCAGTACTTC
NA	13	TRBV5-1	TRBJ1-1	few	CASSLLPGTEAFF	TGCGCCAGCAGCTTGTTGCCGGGCACTGAAGCTTTCTTT
TRBD2	16	TRBV6-5	TRBJ2-1	NA	CASSYPTSGRMNEQFF	TGTGCCAGCAGTTACCCAACTAGCGGGAGGATGAATGAGCAGTTCTTC
NA	11	TRBV5-6	TRBJ1-2	NA	CASSLESGYTF	TGTGCCAGCAGCTTGGAGAGTGGCTACACCTTC
NA	14	TRBV5-1	TRBJ1-5	few	CASSDPPTFQPQHF	TGCGCCAGCAGCGACCCCCCAACCTTTCAGCCCCAGCATTTT
NA	15	TRBV5-8	TRBJ2-5	NA	CASSLVGTAQETQYF	TGTGCCAGCAGCTTGGTCGGGACTGCCCAAGAGACCCAGTACTTC
NA	15	TRBV13	TRBJ2-3	hyperexpanded	CASSFTLAATDTQYF	TGTGCCAGCAGCTTCACTTTAGCGGCAACAGATACGCAGTATTTT
NA	15	TRBV4-1	TRBJ2-7	once	CASSQDPPGRYEQYF	TGCGCCAGCAGCCAAGATCCGCCAGGTCGCTACGAGCAGTACTTC
TRBD1	14	TRBV6-5	TRBJ2-1	NA	CASSPQGEYNEQFF	TGTGCCAGCAGTCCTCAGGGGGAGTACAATGAGCAGTTCTTC
NA	13	TRBV6-5	TRBJ1-1	NA	CASSPLARREAFF	TGTGCCAGCAGCCCCCTCGCCAGGCGTGAAGCTTTCTTT
NA	14	TRBV6-5	TRBJ1-2	NA	CASSRTGTFDGYTF	TGTGCCAGCAGCCGCACAGGGACGTTCGATGGCTACACCTTC
TRBD2	16	TRBV5-4	TRBJ2-1	NA	CASSFGPSGMYNEQFF	TGTGCCAGCAGCTTTGGTCCTAGCGGGATGTACAATGAGCAGTTCTTC
NA	16	TRBV23-1	TRBJ1-5	NA	CASSQFKVGSNQPQHF	TGCGCCAGCAGTCAATTTAAGGTGGGGAGCAATCAGCCCCAGCATTTT